This TCR beta chain was documented in a study of blood T cell repertoires in COVID-19. For the study at large: COVID-19 samples, acute and convalescent, were from the United States, Italy and Spain. The analysed material was cDNA or gDNA that came from T cells, B-cell-depleted T cells, or PBMCs.

The V gene's germline CDR1 is MNHEY and CDR2 SVGEGT. The CDR3 is 17 amino acids. Trimming removed 3 bases at V and 2 bases at J, with 19 bases between. Original data processing: Reference gene primer amplification in the assay estimated nucleated cell counts. Measured with immunoSEQ multiplex PCR; TCRdb has only the in-frame clones, and not every one. D and trimming come from the DNA, and the V and J calls and clone size come from that table. Here the sample spans approximately 200,000 clones, approximately 91% being singletons. This receptor was obtained from a man aged 65 to 85 with active or convalescent COVID-19. Sequencing was carried out using peripheral blood. The chain combines TRBV6-2 or TRBV6-3 with TRBJ1-1; a possible D gene is TRBD1 (6 bases). CDR3 loop: CASSYPRDKRVNTEAFF. DNA of the CDR3: TGTGCCAGCAGTTATCCCCGGGACAAACGGGTCAACACTGAAGCTTTCTTT.